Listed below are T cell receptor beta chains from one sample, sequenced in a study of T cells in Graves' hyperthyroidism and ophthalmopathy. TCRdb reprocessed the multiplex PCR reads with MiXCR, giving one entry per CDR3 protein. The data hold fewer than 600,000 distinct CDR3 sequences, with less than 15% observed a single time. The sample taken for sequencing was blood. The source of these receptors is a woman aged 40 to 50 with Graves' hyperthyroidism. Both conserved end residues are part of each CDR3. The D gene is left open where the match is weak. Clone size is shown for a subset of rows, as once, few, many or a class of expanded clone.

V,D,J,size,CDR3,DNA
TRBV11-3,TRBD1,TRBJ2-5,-,CASSGPGQGPRETQYF,TGTGCCAGCAGCGGACCGGGACAGGGCCCACGGGAGACCCAGTACTTC
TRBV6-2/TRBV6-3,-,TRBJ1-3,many,CASSYSRDTIYF,TGTGCCAGCAGTTACTCGAGGGACACCATATATTTT
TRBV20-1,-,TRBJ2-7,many,CSATPGTYEQYF,TGCAGTGCGACCCCCGGGACCTACGAGCAGTACTTC
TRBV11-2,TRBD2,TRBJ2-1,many,CASSLEGRLAGGYNEQFF,TGTGCCAGCAGCTTAGAGGGGCGCCTAGCGGGAGGGTACAATGAGCAGTTCTTC
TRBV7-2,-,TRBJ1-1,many,CASSSQTLRVAGTEAFF,TGTGCCAGCAGCTCCCAAACCCTCAGGGTGGCGGGCACTGAAGCTTTCTTT
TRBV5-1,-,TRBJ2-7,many,CASSLVAVSYEQYF,TGCGCCAGCAGCTTGGTAGCGGTGAGCTACGAGCAGTACTTC
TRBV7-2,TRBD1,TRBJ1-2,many,CASSLKAGGYGYTF,TGTGCCAGCAGCTTAAAGGCAGGGGGTTATGGCTACACCTTC
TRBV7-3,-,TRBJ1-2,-,CASSLGGDHGYTF,TGTGCCAGCAGCTTGGGGGGGGATCATGGCTACACCTTC
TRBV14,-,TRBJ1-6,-,CASSQELVSDSPLHF,TGTGCCAGCAGCCAAGAGCTGGTTAGTGATTCACCCCTCCACTTT
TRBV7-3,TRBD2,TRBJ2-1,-,CASSPRGLTERAYNEQFF,TGTGCCAGCAGCCCTCGGGGACTAACAGAGAGAGCCTACAATGAGCAGTTCTTC
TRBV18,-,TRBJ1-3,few,CASSPPRVLSGNTIYF,TGTGCCAGCTCACCACCTAGGGTCCTCTCTGGAAACACCATATATTTT
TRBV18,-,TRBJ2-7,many,CASSPTGLIYEQYF,TGTGCCAGCTCACCAACCGGGCTAATATACGAGCAGTACTTC
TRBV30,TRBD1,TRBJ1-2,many,CAWSVRGRGYGYTF,TGTGCCTGGAGTGTAAGGGGGCGCGGCTATGGCTACACCTTC
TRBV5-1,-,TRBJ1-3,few,CASSPDNGSGNTIYF,TGCGCCAGCAGCCCGGATAATGGATCTGGAAACACCATATATTTT
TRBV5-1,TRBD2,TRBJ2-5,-,CASSARTSGGGETQYF,TGCGCCAGCAGCGCCAGGACTAGCGGAGGGGGAGAGACCCAGTACTTC
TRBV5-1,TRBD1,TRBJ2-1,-,CASSLLSDRGDEQFF,TGCGCCAGCAGCTTGCTTTCGGACAGGGGCGATGAGCAGTTCTTC
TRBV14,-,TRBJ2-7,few,CASSSVTGRRPYEQYF,TGTGCCAGCAGCTCAGTAACGGGACGGAGGCCCTACGAGCAGTACTTC
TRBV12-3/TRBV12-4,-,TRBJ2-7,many,CASTQGYEQYF,TGTGCCAGCACGCAGGGGTACGAGCAGTACTTC
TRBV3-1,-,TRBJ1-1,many,CASSQDVEVMNTEAFF,TGTGCCAGCAGCCAAGATGTCGAGGTCATGAACACTGAAGCTTTCTTT
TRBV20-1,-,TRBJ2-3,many,CSARELEKATDTQYF,TGCAGTGCTAGAGAACTAGAGAAAGCCACAGATACGCAGTATTTT
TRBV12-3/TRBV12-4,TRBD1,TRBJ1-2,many,CASSSDRVNYGYTF,TGTGCCAGCAGTTCAGACAGGGTAAACTATGGCTACACCTTC
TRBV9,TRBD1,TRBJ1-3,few,CASSHQGQAGNTIYF,TGTGCCAGCAGCCACCAGGGACAGGCTGGAAACACCATATATTTT
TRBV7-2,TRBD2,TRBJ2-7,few,CASSSGRGLAVYEQYF,TGTGCCAGCAGCTCGGGAAGGGGACTAGCGGTATACGAGCAGTACTTC
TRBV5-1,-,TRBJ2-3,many,CASSLAVTGTTDTQYF,TGCGCCAGCAGCTTGGCTGTGACCGGAACCACAGATACGCAGTATTTT
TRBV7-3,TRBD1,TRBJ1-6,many,CASSSTGYNSPLHF,TGTGCCAGCAGCTCGACAGGGTACAATTCACCCCTCCACTTT
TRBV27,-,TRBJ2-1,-,CASSYSSDFSYEQFF,TGTGCCAGCAGTTACTCCTCGGACTTCTCCTACGAGCAGTTCTTC
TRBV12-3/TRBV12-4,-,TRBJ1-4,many,CASSFAATNEKLFF,TGTGCCAGCAGTTTTGCTGCAACTAATGAAAAACTGTTTTTT
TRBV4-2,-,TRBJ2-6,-,CASSQDSAGGANVLTF,TGTGCCAGCAGCCAAGATTCGGCGGGCGGGGCCAACGTCCTGACTTTC
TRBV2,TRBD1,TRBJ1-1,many,CASSATGGTEAFF,TGTGCCAGCAGTGCGACAGGGGGCACTGAAGCTTTCTTT
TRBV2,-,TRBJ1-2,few,CASSLGLVGHTF,TGTGCCAGCAGCCTCGGACTGGTTGGCCACACCTTC
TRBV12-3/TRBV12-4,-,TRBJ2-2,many,CASSLGFGGKNTGELFF,TGTGCCAGCAGTTTAGGGTTCGGCGGGAAGAACACCGGGGAGCTGTTTTTT
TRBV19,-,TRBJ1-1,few,CASGLGGAGMNTEAFF,TGTGCCAGCGGGCTAGGGGGGGCAGGGATGAACACTGAAGCTTTCTTT
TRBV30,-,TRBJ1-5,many,CAWSVLSGNQPQHF,TGTGCCTGGAGTGTACTGTCAGGAAATCAGCCCCAGCATTTT
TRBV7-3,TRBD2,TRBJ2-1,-,CASSLLAGGPSEQFF,TGTGCCAGCAGCCTACTAGCGGGAGGGCCAAGTGAGCAGTTCTTC
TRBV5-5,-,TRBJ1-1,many,CASSLGGESTEAFF,TGTGCCAGCAGCTTGGGAGGGGAGAGCACTGAAGCTTTCTTT
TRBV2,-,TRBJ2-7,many,CASSSPVQGGSGSYEQYF,TGTGCCAGCAGTTCCCCGGTGCAGGGGGGATCGGGTTCCTACGAGCAGTACTTC
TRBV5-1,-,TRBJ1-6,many,CASSLDPRSNSPLHF,TGCGCCAGCAGCTTGGACCCCAGGTCCAATTCACCCCTCCACTTT
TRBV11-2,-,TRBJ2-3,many,CASSLIDTQYF,TGTGCCAGCAGTTTAATAGATACGCAGTATTTT
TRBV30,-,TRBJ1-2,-,CAWSPGRGIYGYTF,TGTGCCTGGAGTCCAGGGAGAGGTATCTATGGCTACACCTTC
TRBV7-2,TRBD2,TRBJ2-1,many,CASSLESGAGGPGEQFF,TGTGCCAGCAGCTTAGAAAGCGGCGCGGGAGGGCCGGGTGAGCAGTTCTTC
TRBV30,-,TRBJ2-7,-,CAWENTGTTAQYF,TGTGCCTGGGAGAACACAGGGACGACAGCGCAGTACTTC
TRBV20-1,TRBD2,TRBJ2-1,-,CSAQGASSGLYNEQFF,TGCAGTGCCCAAGGGGCCTCTAGCGGCCTCTACAATGAGCAGTTCTTC
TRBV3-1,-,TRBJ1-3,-,CASSQDSAAPTIYF,TGTGCCAGCAGCCAAGATTCGGCGGCCCCCACCATATATTTT
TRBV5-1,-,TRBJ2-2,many,CATTRDPTGELFF,TGCGCCACCACCCGGGACCCAACCGGGGAGCTGTTTTTT
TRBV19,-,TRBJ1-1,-,CASSIQGWTEAFF,TGTGCCAGTAGTATACAGGGATGGACTGAAGCTTTCTTT
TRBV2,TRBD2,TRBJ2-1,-,CASSPDVTSGSSGEQFF,TGTGCCAGCAGTCCTGATGTAACTAGCGGGAGTTCCGGTGAGCAGTTCTTC
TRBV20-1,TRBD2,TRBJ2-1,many,CSARPGSGTNNEQFF,TGCAGTGCTAGGCCCGGAAGCGGGACTAACAATGAGCAGTTCTTC
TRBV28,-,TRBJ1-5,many,CASSLESSNQPQHF,TGTGCCAGCAGTTTAGAGTCATCCAATCAGCCCCAGCATTTT
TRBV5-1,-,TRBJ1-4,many,CASSLGSQVNEKLFF,TGCGCCAGCAGCTTAGGTTCACAGGTGAATGAAAAACTGTTTTTT
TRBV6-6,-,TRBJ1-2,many,CASSYSLGGNGYTF,TGTGCCAGCAGTTACTCCCTCGGGGGGAATGGCTACACCTTC
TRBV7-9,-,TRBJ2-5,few,CASSLVIASQETQYF,TGTGCCAGCAGCTTAGTAATAGCATCTCAAGAGACCCAGTACTTC
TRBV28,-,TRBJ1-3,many,CASSSIPRRPSGNTIYF,TGTGCCAGCAGTTCCATCCCCAGAAGGCCCTCTGGAAACACCATATATTTT
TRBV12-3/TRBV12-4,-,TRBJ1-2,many,CASSFRSYGYTF,TGTGCCAGCAGTTTTCGGAGTTATGGCTACACCTTC
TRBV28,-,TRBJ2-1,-,CASTSRLPRLFF,TGTGCCAGCACCTCTCGACTCCCAAGGCTGTTCTTC
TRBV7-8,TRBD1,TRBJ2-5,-,CASSDNRGRGTQYF,TGTGCCAGCAGCGACAACAGGGGGCGTGGGACCCAGTACTTC
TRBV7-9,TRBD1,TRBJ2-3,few,CASSPGTALSGDTQYF,TGTGCCAGCAGCCCCGGGACAGCTCTTTCCGGAGATACGCAGTATTTT
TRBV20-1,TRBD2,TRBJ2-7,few,CSASSPAGGISKGHEQYF,TGCAGTGCTAGTAGTCCAGCGGGAGGAATCTCTAAAGGGCACGAGCAGTACTTC
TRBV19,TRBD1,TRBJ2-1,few,CASNSGTAARGSYNEQFF,TGTGCCAGTAATTCGGGGACAGCGGCCAGGGGCTCCTACAATGAGCAGTTCTTC